Many counts were recorded for the clone carrying this TCR beta chain. Its target is not known. Researchers prepared the TCRbeta library using unique molecular identifiers, the study reports. Via MiXCR, TCRdb re-called the PCR reads, giving one row per CDR3 protein. The top ten clones hold roughly 27% of a sample with about 980,000 distinct CDR3 sequences, 25% to 35% of them seen once. The data were obtained in a study of T-cell reconstitution after alpha-beta-depleted transplantation in children. Regarding the study as a whole: T-cell numbers and diversity one year post-transplant derived largely from freshly generated T cells. From surviving recipient T cells and thymic progenitors came the high day-60 TCRbeta diversity observed in some patients.

Germline V gives CDR1 SGHVS, CDR2 FNYEAQ. The CDR3 sequence is 15 residues long. Trimming took 2 bases from V and 5 from J, leaving 15 bases between them. This sample comprised PBMCs, mostly from graft donor cells, obtained 360 days after TCRalphabeta/CD19-depleted stem cell transplant. The V and J genes are TRBV7-6 and TRBJ1-1, with a weak D call TRBD1 (6 bases). The source is a boy under two years old who had a stem cell transplant for SCID, so the T cells may come from the graft donor. CDR3 amino acids: CASSLSQGRRTEAFF. The CDR3 region has the DNA TGTGCCAGCAGCTTAAGTCAGGGGCGGCGGACTGAAGCTTTCTTT. Variable domain in full (rest from reference TRBV7-6 and TRBJ1-1): GAGVSQSPRYKVTKRGQDVALRCDPISGHVSLYWYRQALGQGPEFLTYFNYEAQQDKSGLPNDRFSAERPEGSISTLTIQRTEQRDSAMYRCASSLSQGRRTEAFFGQGTRLTVV.